Below, 4 T cell receptor beta chains from the same sample are listed, as sequenced in a study of tumor-infiltrating lymphocytes in primary liver carcinoma. Germline DNA was extracted too, while blood RNA derived from unsorted whole blood. Total RNA (about 500 ng) served as template for TCR beta cDNA synthesis primed by a constant-region primer. ARM-PCR was slightly modified, and three nested multiplex PCR rounds with it gave rise to the TCR beta libraries. Use of TRBV1-TRBV30 forward primers with a C-beta reverse primer characterized the first two PCR rounds, which lasted 10 cycles each. TCRdb reanalysed the multiplex PCR reads using MiXCR and keeps one entry per CDR3 protein. The sample lists approximately 330,000 distinct CDR3 sequences; 65% were seen once. Material for sequencing was peripheral blood. The receptors originated from a man aged 40-49 years with primary liver carcinoma and hepatitis B virus infection.

For this clonotype: At one of its ends the junction is not consistent with the germline gene, which may arise from a read error. This chain connects TRBV29-1 to TRBJ2-7; D perhaps matches TRBD2 (5 bases). There are 12 residues in the CDR3. Per germline, CDR1 SQVTM and CDR2 ANQGSEA. The CDR3 coding sequence is TGTAGCGTTTCTAGCAGCTCCTACGAGCAGTACTTC. Its protein product is CSVSSSSYEQYF.

The chain couples TRBV28 to TRBJ1-1; TRBD1 is a possible D gene (5 bases). Germline CDR1 is MDHEN and CDR2 is SYDVKM. V dropped 11 bases and J dropped 1 base, with 14 bases sitting between them. The length of the CDR3 is 13 residues. CDR3 coding DNA: TGTGCCTTAGGGGTACGACCGAACACTGAAGCTTTCTTT. It codes for CALGVRPNTEAFF.

The genes are TRBV10-1 and TRBJ2-2, with TRBD2 identical over 12 bases. The ends lost 8 bases at V and 5 bases at J; junction bases unmatched: 0. The CDR3 length is 13 residues. Germline V gives CDR1 WNHNN, CDR2 SYGVQD (reference sequence). The CDR3 DNA follows: TGCGCCAGCGGACTAGCGGGAACCGGGGAGCTGTTTTTT. Its protein product is CASGLAGTGELFF.

Details on this clonotype: A much larger clonotype is one base distant, so this may be a read error. The rearrangement joins TRBV10-3 to TRBJ2-2; 8 bases are a match to TRBD2. CDR1 and CDR2 from the germline V gene are ENHRY and SYGVKD. The CDR3 is made up of 15 amino acids. CDR3 coding DNA: TGTTCCATCGGTACCCTAGCGGGGAACACCGGGGAGCTGTTTTTT. Its translation is CSIGTLAGNTGELFF.